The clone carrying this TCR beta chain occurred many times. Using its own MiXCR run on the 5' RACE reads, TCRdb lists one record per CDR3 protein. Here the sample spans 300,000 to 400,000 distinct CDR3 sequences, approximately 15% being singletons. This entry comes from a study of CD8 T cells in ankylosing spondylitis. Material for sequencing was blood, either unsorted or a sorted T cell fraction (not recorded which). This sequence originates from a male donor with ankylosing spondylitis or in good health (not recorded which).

The CDR3 nucleotides read TGCGCCAGCAGCTTGGGACTAGCGGGGGCGAGCTACAATGAGCAGTTCTTC. Translated, it gives CASSLGLAGASYNEQFF. The genes are TRBV5-1 and TRBJ2-1; 12 positions match TRBD2. Per germline, CDR1 SGHRS and CDR2 YFSETQ. The CDR3 sequence is 17 residues long. The V segment lost 0 bases and the J segment 3 bases; nucleotides outside the gene matches: 4.